This TCR beta chain was sequenced in a study of T cells expressing NK-cell markers (dated by TCRdb to 2020 to 2021). Regarding the complete study: Under 10 donors provided sorted CD3+CD56+NKG2C+, CD3+CD56+NKG2C- and CD3+CD56-NKG2C+ T-cell subsets, whose TCR beta-chain repertoires were profiled. Of the eight sequenced donors, seven were found to be HCMV-seropositive and one was found to be HCMV-seronegative. Randomly selected healthy volunteers, three men and five women, were used as the eight sequenced donors. Sequencing of the libraries produced 2 x 150 bp reads on Illumina HiSeq 2000/2500, MiSeq or NextSeq.

HCMV-specific IgG was detected in serum with a commercial ELISA kit to determine HCMV serostatus. Ficoll density gradient centrifugation was used to isolate peripheral blood mononuclear cells from blood. Sequencing took place on an Illumina HiSeq 2000. The TCR beta cDNA libraries were made using 5'RACE template switching, a step that added both a universal primer site and unique molecular identifiers. Priming for cDNA synthesis came from the TCR beta constant segment, and two successive PCR amplification steps followed. On the authors' methods: MIGEC was used to demultiplex reads and group the reads by UMI, and MiTCR was used to assemble and quantify clonotypes. Only TCR cDNA sequences supported by at least two reads were kept to exclude erroneous sequences. The tcR package was used for downstream repertoire analysis, and clonotypes were matched between fractions using CDR3 nucleotide sequence together with V segment. VDJmatch was used to annotate antigen specificity against VDJdb, with one amino acid substitution in CDR3 allowed. TCRdb reprocessed the reads; each CDR3 protein sequence makes one entry, and DNA is unavailable. It is TCRdb's table, rather than the study itself, that gives the V and J calls and clone size. In this sample's table one finds over 250,000 distinct CDR3 sequences. The ten largest clones represent about 4.2% of the sample.

General study outcomes and caveats: Those dominant clonotypes were again the most abundant among CD3+CD56-NKG2C+ cells in a handful of donors, at roughly 28.3-60.1%. It remained unclear whether the expanded NKG2C-expressing T cell clones were specific for HCMV antigens. In over five donors, the dominant CD3+CD56+NKG2C+ clonotypes were among the top 10 CD8+ clonotypes and accounted for roughly 1.0-8% of CD8+ T cells.

Remarks on this clonotype: What this receptor recognizes is not known.

Its CDR3 holds 15 amino acids, cysteine through phenylalanine. No DNA is given. The germline V gene (reference sequence) specifies SGHNT as CDR1 and YYREEE as CDR2. The chain is assembled from TRBV5-4 and TRBJ1-1; TCRdb gives TRBD1 as the D gene, but with no DNA this cannot be confirmed. The specimen sequenced was blood T cells: a sorted CD56 or NKG2C T cell subset, CD4+ or CD8+ T cells, or bulk PBMC T cells (not recorded which). The sequence came from a woman between 18 and 69 years old in good health. The CDR3 protein: CASSLGRDRLSEAFF.